The T cell receptor (beta chain) under discussion was sequenced for a study of blood T cell repertoires in COVID-19. Assay: immunoSEQ multiplex PCR; the TCRdb copy retains only in-frame clones and omits some. The sample lists 65,000 to 100,000 clones, 65% to 85% occurring once. This clone has more than one count but fewer than ten. The sequence derives from an elderly woman with acute or convalescent COVID-19. Material: peripheral blood.

The CDR3 bases are TGCGCCAGCAGCCAACTGACAGGAAAGGGCCCTGGCTACACCTTC. The encoded protein is CASSQLTGKGPGYTF. The J gene is TRBJ1-2, the V gene TRBV5-1; possible D gene TRBD1, 6 bases. The V gene's germline CDR1 is SGHRS and CDR2 YFSETQ. The CDR3 covers 15 residues. V was cut by 4 bases and J by 7 bases, with 20 bases left in between.